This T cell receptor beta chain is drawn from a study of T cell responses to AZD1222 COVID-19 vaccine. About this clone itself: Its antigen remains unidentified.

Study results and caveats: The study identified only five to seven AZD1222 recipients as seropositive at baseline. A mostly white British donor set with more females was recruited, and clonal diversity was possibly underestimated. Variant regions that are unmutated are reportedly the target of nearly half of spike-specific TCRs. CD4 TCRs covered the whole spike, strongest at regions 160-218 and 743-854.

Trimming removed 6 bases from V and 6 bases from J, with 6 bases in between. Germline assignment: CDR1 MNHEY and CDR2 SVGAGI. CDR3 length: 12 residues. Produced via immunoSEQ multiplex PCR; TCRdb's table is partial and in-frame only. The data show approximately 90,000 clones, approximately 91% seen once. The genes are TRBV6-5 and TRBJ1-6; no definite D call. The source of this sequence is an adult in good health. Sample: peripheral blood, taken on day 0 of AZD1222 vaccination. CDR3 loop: CASRTLNSPLHF. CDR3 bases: TGTGCCAGCAGAACACTTAATTCACCCCTCCACTTT.